One sample yielded the 21 T cell receptor beta chains listed below, sequenced in a study of OX40 agonist ivuxolimab in advanced cancers. The protocol was immunoSEQ multiplex PCR, while the TCRdb copy is restricted to in-frame clones and leaves out a portion. Here the sample spans tens of thousands of clones, 90% to 95% being singletons. Sequenced here: CD4+ or CD8+ T cells sorted from blood, sampled in a trial of the OX40 agonist ivuxolimab. Receptors were obtained from an adult with an advanced solid tumor such as melanoma, head and neck, liver or kidney cancer.

The chain links TRBV29-1 to TRBJ1-1; 9 bases match TRBD1. Germline loops: CDR1 SQVTM, CDR2 ANQGSEA. The trim removed 0 bases at V and 4 bases at J, leaving 3 bases unmatched. CDR3 length equals 14 residues. This CDR3 reads CSVEEDRGGTEAFF. CDR3 nucleotide sequence: TGCAGCGTTGAAGAGGACAGGGGAGGCACTGAAGCTTTCTTT.

This sequence joins TRBV14 and TRBJ2-5; D assignment may be TRBD1 or TRBD2 (5 bases each). CDR1 is SGHDN and CDR2 is FVKESK in the germline V gene. The CDR3 length is 19 residues. V lost 3 bases and J lost 1, with 24 bases in between. The CDR3 region is CASSQPQYSGTAFQETQYF. The CDR3 bases are TGTGCCAGCAGCCAGCCCCAATACTCCGGGACGGCATTCCAAGAGACCCAGTACTTC.

The chain uses TRBV4-3 and TRBJ2-1, with D possibly TRBD2 on 5 matching bases. V dropped 4 bases and J dropped 3 bases, with 7 bases sitting between them. Per the germline V gene, CDR1 is LGHNA and CDR2 is YSLEER. The CDR3 sequence is 13 residues long. CDR3 sequence (DNA): TGCGCCAGCAGCCTCCGGGACTACAATGAGCAGTTCTTC. This encodes CASSLRDYNEQFF.

This chain connects TRBV2 to TRBJ2-7, with 15 nucleotides matching TRBD2. There are 16 residues in the CDR3. CDR1 SNHLY and CDR2 FYNNEI come from the germline V gene. The J segment lost 5 bases and the V segment lost 10 bases, leaving 12 bases of the junction unmatched. The CDR3 region has the DNA TGTGCCATTGAGGGACTAGCGGGAGGTCCGAGGAACGAGCAGTACTTC. Its protein product is CAIEGLAGGPRNEQYF.

The V call is TRBV5-4, the J call TRBJ2-2; the D gene is possibly TRBD2 (5 bases). V shed 3 bases and J shed 3 bases, with 18 bases lying between them. The CDR3 covers 17 residues. Germline CDR1 and CDR2: SGHNT and YYREEE (reference sequence). CDR3 sequence: CASSWRVGGSYTGELFF. In nucleotides, the CDR3 is TGTGCCAGCAGCTGGCGGGTTGGTGGGAGTTACACCGGGGAGCTGTTTTTT. The full variable domain, with the rest looked up from reference TRBV5-4 and TRBJ2-2, is ETGVTQSPTHLIKTRGQQVTLRCSSQSGHNTVSWYQQALGQGPQFIFQYYREEENGRGNFPPRFSGLQFPNYSSELNVNALELDDSALYLCASSWRVGGSYTGELFFGEGSRLTVL.

The rearrangement joins TRBV29-1 to TRBJ1-3, with D hard to call. Between the trimmed V and J ends, which lost 4 bases and 2 bases, there was a span of 6 bases. CDR1 and CDR2 (germline): SQVTM, ANQGSEA. The CDR3 has 12 amino acids. Written as DNA, the CDR3 is TGCAGCGTTGTGTTCACTGGAAACACCATATATTTT. Translation: CSVVFTGNTIYF.

This chain joins TRBV7-6 and TRBJ2-5; the match to TRBD2 covers 9 bases. The CDR3 length is 13 residues. Germline V CDR1 and CDR2: SGHVS, FNYEAQ. Germline trimming cut 5 bases from V and 5 bases from J; bases unmatched to any gene: 3. The CDR3 DNA reads TGTGCCAGCAGCACCGGACTAGCGGAGACCCAGTACTTC. Amino acid sequence: CASSTGLAETQYF.

This rearrangement joins TRBV4-2 to TRBJ2-7, with D unresolved. The CDR3 length is 15 residues. The V and J ends lost 5 bases and 3 bases respectively, with 17 bases between them. Germline CDR1 reads LGHNA; CDR2 reads YNFKEQ. For the CDR3, the DNA is TGTGCCAGCAGCTTGTCGAACACCGGCGACTACGAGCAGTACTTC. Protein: CASSLSNTGDYEQYF.

The rearrangement uses TRBV19 and TRBJ2-5, with TRBD2 identical over 11 bases. There are 15 residues in the CDR3. V was pared by 6 bases and J by 2 bases, with 5 bases of the junction left unmatched. Germline V gives CDR1 LNHDA, CDR2 SQIVND (reference sequence). CDR3 DNA: TGTGCCAGTAGCTCCACTAGCGGGAGTCAAGAGACCCAGTACTTC. This encodes CASSSTSGSQETQYF.

The table lists this clone with a few counts. The chain has TRBV7-9 and TRBJ1-3; D uncertain. CDR1 is SEHNR and CDR2 is FQNEAQ in the germline V gene (reference sequence). CDR3 length equals 12 residues. Trimming pared 4 bases from V and 8 bases from J, leaving 9 bases between. Written as DNA, the CDR3 is TGTGCCAGCAGCTCCCACGGGGACACCATATATTTT. It is translated as CASSSHGDTIYF.

This rearrangement joins TRBV9 to TRBJ2-3, with D unclear. Germline values: CDR1 SGDLS, CDR2 YYNGEE. There are 14 residues in the CDR3. Trimming stripped 0 bases from V and 2 bases from J, with 7 bases between. CDR3 protein: CASSVDRITDTQYF. Written as DNA, the CDR3 is TGTGCCAGCAGCGTAGACCGGATCACAGATACGCAGTATTTT.

This clone was seen only once. DNA of the CDR3: TGTGCCAGCAGCCCCGTGGTGGAGCGGGGGGACGGCGAGCAGTACTTC. Its protein product is CASSPVVERGDGEQYF. This sequence joins TRBV4-2 and TRBJ2-7; 9 bases fit TRBD2. Germline CDR1 is LGHNA and CDR2 is YNFKEQ. After removal of 4 bases from V and 6 bases from J, the junction contained 13 bases not matched to a gene. The CDR3 has 16 amino acids.

V gene TRBV7-7 combines with J gene TRBJ2-7, with D perhaps matching TRBD1 or TRBD2 (5 bases each). The CDR3 runs 15 residues. Per germline, CDR1 SSHAT and CDR2 FNYEAQ (reference sequence). Trimming shortened V by 5 bases and J by 0 bases, and 14 bases separated the two germline ends. DNA of the CDR3: TGTGCCAGCAGCCAGAGGGCAGGGAGCTCCTACGAGCAGTACTTC. Its protein is CASSQRAGSSYEQYF.

This clone showed up just a few times. V usage is TRBV6-5 and J usage is TRBJ1-5, with TRBD1 identical over 11 bases. The CDR3 is 14 amino acids. Germline values: CDR1 MNHEY, CDR2 SVGAGI. With V trimmed by 6 bases and J by 3 bases, 1 base remained unmatched. CDR3 loop: CASSGQGANQPQHF. Here the CDR3 DNA reads TGTGCCAGCAGCGGACAGGGGGCCAATCAGCCCCAGCATTTT.

A word on this clone: The identical CDR3 is also encoded by other nucleotide sequences in the sample. The chain links TRBV7-9 to TRBJ2-7, with D possibly being TRBD1 (5 bases). Germline CDR1 and CDR2: SEHNR and FQNEAQ (reference sequence). The V end was cut by 4 bases, the J end by 4 bases, with 8 bases between. CDR3 length equals 12 residues. This CDR3 reads CASSSGIYEQYF. CDR3 nucleotide sequence: TGTGCCAGCAGCTCAGGGATTTACGAGCAGTACTTC.

The rearrangement uses TRBV19 and TRBJ1-2; D remains ambiguous. Germline assignment: CDR1 LNHDA and CDR2 SQIVND (reference sequence). The CDR3 covers 13 residues. V lost 3 bases to trimming and J lost 4 bases, with 9 bases between them. CDR3 nucleotides: TGTGCCAGTAGTATCGAGAGCACCTATGGCTACACCTTC. This translates into CASSIESTYGYTF.

This clone was counted between two and nine times. The chain employs TRBV28 and TRBJ1-5; D gene unclear. Germline CDR1 MDHEN, CDR2 SYDVKM. V was trimmed by 2 bases and J by 6 bases, leaving 11 bases between them. This CDR3 has 14 residues. The CDR3 sequence is CASSLPGPVQPQHF. The CDR3 coding sequence is TGTGCCAGCAGTTTACCCGGTCCCGTTCAGCCCCAGCATTTT.

The chain carries TRBV11-2 and TRBJ2-1, with D maybe TRBD2 (6 bases). CDR3 length: 12 amino acids. Germline CDR1 and CDR2: SGHAT and FQNNGV. V gave up 1 base and J gave up 15 bases, with 13 bases separating them. The DNA of the CDR3 is TGTGCCAGCAGCTTAGTGGGAAGGGAGGCGTTCTTC. Its translation: CASSLVGREAFF.

The chain employs TRBV28 and TRBJ1-1, with a tentative D call TRBD1 (5 bases). This CDR3 is 17 amino acids long. The germline V and J ends were trimmed by 5 bases and 6 bases, with 25 bases remaining between them. The germline V gene encodes CDR1 MDHEN and CDR2 SYDVKM. In nucleotides, the CDR3 is TGTGCCAGCAGTCTCCGCGTCCCTCGGGGCCCTATGCCTGAAGCTTTCTTT. Translation gives CASSLRVPRGPMPEAFF.

The table lists this clone with a count of one. The rearrangement links TRBV6-4 to TRBJ1-4; D is unclear. V was cut by 3 bases and J by 4 bases, with 9 bases left in between. The CDR3 runs 14 residues. Germline CDR1 and CDR2: MRHNA and SNTAGT. DNA for the CDR3: TGTGCCAGCAGTGAGGGAGGCCTTAATGAAAAACTGTTTTTT. Translating it yields CASSEGGLNEKLFF.

The J gene is TRBJ2-3, the V gene TRBV5-4; maybe TRBD2 (5 bases). Germline loops: CDR1 SGHNT, CDR2 YYREEE (reference sequence). V was cut by 4 bases and J by 2 bases, with 11 bases left in between. CDR3 length equals 14 residues. The CDR3 bases are TGTGCCAGCAGCCCCGGACTTAACACAGATACGCAGTATTTT. Its translation is CASSPGLNTDTQYF.